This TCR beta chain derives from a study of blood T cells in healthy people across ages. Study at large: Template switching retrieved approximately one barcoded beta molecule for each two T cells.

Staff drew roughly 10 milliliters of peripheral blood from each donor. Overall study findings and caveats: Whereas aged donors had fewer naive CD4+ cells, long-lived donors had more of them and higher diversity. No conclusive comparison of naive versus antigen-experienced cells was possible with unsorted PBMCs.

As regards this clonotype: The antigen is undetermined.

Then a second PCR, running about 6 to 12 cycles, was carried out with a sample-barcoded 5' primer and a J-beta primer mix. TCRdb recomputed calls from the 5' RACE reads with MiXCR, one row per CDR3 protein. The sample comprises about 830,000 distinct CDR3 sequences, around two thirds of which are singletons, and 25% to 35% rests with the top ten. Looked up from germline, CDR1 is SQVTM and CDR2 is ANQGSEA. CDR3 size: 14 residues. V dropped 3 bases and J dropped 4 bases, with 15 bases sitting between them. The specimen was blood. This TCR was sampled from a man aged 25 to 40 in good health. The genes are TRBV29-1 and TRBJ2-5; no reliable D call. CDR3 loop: CSVDSRSPGETQYF. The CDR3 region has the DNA TGCAGCGTTGACTCCCGGTCTCCGGGAGAGACCCAGTACTTC.